This TCR beta chain was sequenced for a study of blood T cell repertoires in COVID-19. TCRdb keeps only in-frame clones here, not all; method: immunoSEQ multiplex PCR. The repertoire holds 130,000 to 150,000 clones, with around four fifths as singletons. Looked up from germline, CDR1 is LNHDA and CDR2 is SQIVND (reference sequence). V shed 3 bases and J shed 4 bases, with 19 bases lying between them. This CDR3 has 17 residues. This TCR derives from a woman aged 40 to 50 with active or convalescent COVID-19. The sequencing sample was made of peripheral blood. The chain uses TRBV19 and TRBJ2-1; maybe TRBD1 (6 bases). CDR3 region: CASSIDPAGEEYNEQFF. CDR3 coding DNA: TGTGCCAGTAGTATCGATCCGGCAGGGGAAGAGTACAATGAGCAGTTCTTC.